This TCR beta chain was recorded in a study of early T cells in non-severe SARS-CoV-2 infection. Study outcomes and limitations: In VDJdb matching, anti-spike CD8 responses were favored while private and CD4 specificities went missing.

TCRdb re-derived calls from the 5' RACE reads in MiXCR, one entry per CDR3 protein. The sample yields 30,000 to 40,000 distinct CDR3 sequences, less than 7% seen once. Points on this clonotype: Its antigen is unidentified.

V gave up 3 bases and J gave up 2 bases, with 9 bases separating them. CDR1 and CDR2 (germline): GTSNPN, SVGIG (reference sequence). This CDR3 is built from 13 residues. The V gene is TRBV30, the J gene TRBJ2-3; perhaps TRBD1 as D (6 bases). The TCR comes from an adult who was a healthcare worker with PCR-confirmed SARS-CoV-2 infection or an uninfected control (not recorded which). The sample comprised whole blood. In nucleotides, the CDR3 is TGTGCCTGGAGGGGGACAACCACAGATACGCAGTATTTT. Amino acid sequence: CAWRGTTTDTQYF.